This TCR beta chain was recovered during a study of blood T cell repertoires in COVID-19. Turning to the study itself: From T cells, B-cell-depleted T cells, or PBMCs came the material, which was cDNA or gDNA.

In the study's own analysis: It was from reference gene primer amplification that nucleated cell counts were estimated. Data came from immunoSEQ multiplex PCR; TCRdb stores just in-frame clones and leaves some out. Clonal size and the V and J genes are those of that table, whereas D and trimming came from the DNA. The sample lists about 88,000 clones; over 70% were seen once. Germline trimming cut 2 bases from V and 7 bases from J; bases unmatched to any gene: 7. The CDR3 length is 15 residues. The V gene's germline CDR1 is SNHLY and CDR2 FYNNEI. The TCR comes from an older man with acute or convalescent COVID-19. The chain has TRBV2 and TRBJ1-4; 7 positions match TRBD1. What was sequenced was peripheral blood. The chain's CDR3 is CASSETDRAGEKLFF. The DNA of the CDR3 is TGTGCCAGCAGTGAAACCGACAGGGCTGGTGAAAAACTGTTTTTT. The full variable domain, completed using reference TRBV2 and TRBJ1-4, is EPEVTQTPSHQVTQMGQEVILRCVPISNHLYFYWYRQILGQKVEFLVSFYNNEISEKSEIFDDQFSVERPDGSNFTLKIRSTKLEDSAMYFCASSETDRAGEKLFFGSGTQLSVL.